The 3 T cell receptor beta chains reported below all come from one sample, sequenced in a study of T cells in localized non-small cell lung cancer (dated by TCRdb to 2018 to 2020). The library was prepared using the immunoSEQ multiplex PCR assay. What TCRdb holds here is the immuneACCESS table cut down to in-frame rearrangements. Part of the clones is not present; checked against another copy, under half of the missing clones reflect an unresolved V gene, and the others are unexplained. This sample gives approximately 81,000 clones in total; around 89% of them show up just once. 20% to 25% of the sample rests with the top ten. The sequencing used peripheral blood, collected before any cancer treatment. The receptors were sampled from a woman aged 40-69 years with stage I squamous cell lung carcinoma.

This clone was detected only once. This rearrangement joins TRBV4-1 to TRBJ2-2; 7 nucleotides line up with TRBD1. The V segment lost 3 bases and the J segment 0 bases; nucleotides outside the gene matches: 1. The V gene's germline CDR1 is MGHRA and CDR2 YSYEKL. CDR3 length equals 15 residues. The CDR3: CASSQGQPNTGELFF. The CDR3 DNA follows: TGCGCCAGCAGCCAGGGACAGCCGAACACCGGGGAGCTGTTTTTT.

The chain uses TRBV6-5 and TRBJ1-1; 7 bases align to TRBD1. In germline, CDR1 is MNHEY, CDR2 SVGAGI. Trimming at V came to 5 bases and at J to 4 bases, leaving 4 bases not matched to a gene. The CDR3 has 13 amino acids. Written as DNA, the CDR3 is TGTGCCAGCAGTAGATGGACAGGCACTGAAGCTTTCTTT. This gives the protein CASSRWTGTEAFF.

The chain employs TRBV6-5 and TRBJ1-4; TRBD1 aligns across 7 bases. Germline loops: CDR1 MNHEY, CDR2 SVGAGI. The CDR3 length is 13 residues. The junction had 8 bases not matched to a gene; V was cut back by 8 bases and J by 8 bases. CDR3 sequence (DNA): TGTGCCAGCTTGGGCAGGGGGGTCGAAAAACTGTTTTTT. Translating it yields CASLGRGVEKLFF.